These 18 T cell receptor beta chains originate from one sample sequenced in a study of T cells in Graves' hyperthyroidism and ophthalmopathy. RNA transcripts served as the template for amplifying TCR beta CDR3 regions. Carried out on the TCR CDR3, a first-round RT-PCR used the HTBI primer set. TCRdb re-derived calls from the multiplex PCR reads in MiXCR, one entry per CDR3 protein. The sample has 450,000 to 700,000 distinct CDR3 sequences; 46% are singletons. The sequenced sample consisted of peripheral blood or thyroid tissue (not recorded which). The receptors were gathered from an adult woman with Graves' disease, either hyperthyroidism or ophthalmopathy (not recorded which).

This clonotype was detected ten times or more. V usage is TRBV9 and J usage is TRBJ2-6; a weak D match, TRBD2 (5 bases). V lost 5 bases and J 0 bases, leaving 9 bases between the germline ends. The germline CDR1 and CDR2 sequences are SGDLS and YYNGEE. The CDR3 consists of 15 residues. The CDR3 sequence is CASSGLSSGANVLTF. For the CDR3, the DNA is TGTGCCAGCAGTGGACTGAGCTCTGGGGCCAACGTCCTGACTTTC.

V is TRBV5-1 and J is TRBJ1-4; the D gene is possibly TRBD1 (5 bases). The ends were cut back, 3 bases at V and 8 bases at J, with 17 bases in the middle. Germline CDR1 is SGHRS and CDR2 is YFSETQ. This CDR3 has 15 amino acids. CDR3 nucleotide sequence: TGCGCCAGCAGCTCCTCCGAAGGGGTCCCCGAAAAACTGTTTTTT. The encoded protein is CASSSSEGVPEKLFF. Full variable domain (rest looked up from reference TRBV5-1 and TRBJ1-4): KAGVTQTPRYLIKTRGQQVTLSCSPISGHRSVSWYQQTPGQGLQFLFEYFSETQRNKGNFPGRFSGRQFSNSRSEMNVSTLELGDSALYLCASSSSEGVPEKLFFGSGTQLSVL.

The rearrangement uses TRBV11-2 and TRBJ2-2; D is perhaps TRBD1 (5 bases). The V gene's germline CDR1 is SGHAT and CDR2 FQNNGV. The CDR3 sequence is 11 residues long. Trimming removed 5 bases at V and 10 bases at J, with 8 bases between. The CDR3 spells CASSLDKELFF. The CDR3 bases are TGTGCCAGCAGCCTGGACAAGGAGCTGTTTTTT.

V usage is TRBV9 and J usage is TRBJ2-1, with 9 bases identical to TRBD1. This CDR3 spans 14 amino acids. The V gene end was trimmed by 0 bases and the J gene end by 6 bases; junction bases not matched to a gene: 1. Germline V gene lookup returns CDR1 SGDLS and CDR2 YYNGEE. CDR3 sequence (DNA): TGTGCCAGCAGCGTAGGGACAGGGGTCAATGAGCAGTTCTTC. Translation: CASSVGTGVNEQFF.

This clonotype was recorded at least ten times. V is TRBV7-9 and J is TRBJ2-7; tentative D call: TRBD1 (5 bases). V was shortened by 4 bases and J by 2 bases, with 9 bases between the two germline ends. CDR3 length: 13 amino acids. CDR1 and CDR2 (germline): SEHNR, FQNEAQ (reference sequence). The CDR3 DNA reads TGTGCCAGCAGCTCGACAGAAACCTACGAGCAGTACTTC. Its protein product is CASSSTETYEQYF.

The V gene is TRBV20-1, the J gene TRBJ2-1, with a possible D match to TRBD2 (6 bases). Germline assignment: CDR1 DFQATT and CDR2 SNEGSKA (reference sequence). Trimming took off 0 bases at V and 7 bases at J, with 13 bases between the two ends. This CDR3 has 14 residues. As DNA, the CDR3 is TGCAGTGCTAGAGATGTACTAGCCGCGAATGAGCAGTTCTTC. Translation gives CSARDVLAANEQFF.

This clonotype appeared a single time. This may stem from a read error, because a much larger clone lies one nucleotide away. The J gene is TRBJ2-7, the V gene TRBV9; D ambiguous. Germline lookup yields CDR1 SGDLS and CDR2 YYNGEE. The CDR3 runs to 15 residues. V lost 4 bases to trimming and J lost 4 bases, with 18 bases between them. The CDR3 coding sequence is TGTGCCAGCAGCTTAACCGGGTCCCGACCATACGAGCAGTACTTC. This sequence encodes CASSLTGSRPYEQYF.

This clonotype showed up just a few times. DNA of the CDR3: TGTGCCAGTAGTATCCGGGACTACAATGAGCAGTTCTTC. Amino acids: CASSIRDYNEQFF. This chain joins TRBV19 and TRBJ2-1, with a tentative D call TRBD2 (5 bases). The germline V gene has CDR1 LNHDA and CDR2 SQIVND (reference sequence). The CDR3 length is 13 residues. V lost 3 bases and J lost 3, with 6 bases in between. The full variable domain, rest sourced from reference TRBV19 and TRBJ2-1, is DGGITQSPKYLFRKEGQNVTLSCEQNLNHDAMYWYRQDPGQGLRLIYYSQIVNDFQKGDIAEGYSVSREKKESFPLTVTSAQKNPTAFYLCASSIRDYNEQFFGPGTRLTVL.

This clonotype was seen many times. CDR3 protein: CASSLRDRVITGELFF. CDR3 DNA sequence: TGTGCCAGCAGCTTAAGGGACAGGGTAATCACCGGGGAGCTGTTTTTT. The chain recombines TRBV11-2 with TRBJ2-2; 9 bases map to TRBD1. The J segment lost 4 bases and the V segment lost 2 bases, leaving 5 bases of the junction unmatched. Germline CDR1 is SGHAT and CDR2 is FQNNGV. The CDR3 is made up of 16 amino acids.

The rearrangement uses TRBV7-9 and TRBJ1-1; possible D gene TRBD1, 5 bases. Per the germline V gene, CDR1 is SEHNR and CDR2 is FQNEAQ (reference sequence). The CDR3 has 13 amino acids. Trimming took 7 bases from V and 4 from J, leaving 13 bases between them. The CDR3 is CASKGTGSTEAFF. CDR3 DNA: TGTGCCAGCAAGGGGACGGGCAGCACTGAAGCTTTCTTT.

This clonotype came up once. The chain employs TRBV2 and TRBJ1-4; tentatively, D is TRBD1 (5 bases). Trimming shortened V by 7 bases and J by 7 bases, and 19 bases separated the two germline ends. From germline, CDR1 is SNHLY and CDR2 FYNNEI. The CDR3 spans 15 residues. The CDR3 spells CASMQDSGWTEKLFF. In DNA form, the CDR3 reads TGTGCCAGCATGCAAGACAGCGGATGGACTGAAAAACTGTTTTTT.

This chain joins TRBV7-2 and TRBJ2-7; TRBD2 aligns across 8 bases. The CDR3 runs 14 residues. J lost 4 bases, V lost 6 bases, and 8 bases had no gene match. Germline lookup yields CDR1 SGHTA and CDR2 FQGNSA. CDR3 amino acids: CASSYGGRNYEQYF. In DNA form, the CDR3 reads TGTGCCAGCAGTTACGGCGGGAGGAATTACGAGCAGTACTTC.

This clonotype has more than one count but fewer than ten. V and J are TRBV5-1 and TRBJ1-1, with D tentatively TRBD1 (5 bases). Between the trimmed V and J ends, which lost 6 bases and 2 bases, there was a span of 11 bases. This CDR3 comprises 13 residues. Germline loops: CDR1 SGHRS, CDR2 YFSETQ. The CDR3 DNA sequence: TGCGCCAGCACCGTCCAGGGCAACACTGAAGCTTTCTTT. Translated: CASTVQGNTEAFF.

The chain couples TRBV10-3 to TRBJ2-5; 9 bases are shared with TRBD2. V gave up 6 bases and J gave up 2 bases; unmatched junction bases: 10. CDR1 ENHRY and CDR2 SYGVKD come from the germline V gene. This CDR3 has 16 residues. The CDR3 DNA is TGTGCCATCAGCTTCAATGGCGGGAGGGGGCAAGAGACCCAGTACTTC. Amino acid sequence: CAISFNGGRGQETQYF.

The rearrangement links TRBV2 to TRBJ1-6; possible D gene TRBD1, 5 bases. CDR3 length equals 16 residues. Germline V gene lookup returns CDR1 SNHLY and CDR2 FYNNEI. V was clipped by 0 bases and J by 7 bases, with 13 bases between them. In nucleotides, the CDR3 is TGTGCCAGCAGTGAAGCCCTCAGACGGGGGAATTCACCCCTCCACTTT. Translation: CASSEALRRGNSPLHF. Filled out from reference TRBV2 and TRBJ1-6, the complete variable domain reads EPEVTQTPSHQVTQMGQEVILRCVPISNHLYFYWYRQILGQKVEFLVSFYNNEISEKSEIFDDQFSVERPDGSNFTLKIRSTKLEDSAMYFCASSEALRRGNSPLHFGNGTRLTVT.

This clonotype occurred a few times. The rearrangement uses TRBV7-2 and TRBJ1-5; D ambiguous. The CDR3 has 13 residues. Trimming removed 2 bases at V and 3 bases at J, with 5 bases between. Germline CDR1 and CDR2: SGHTA and FQGNSA. DNA for the CDR3: TGTGCCAGCAGCTTAACTCCCAATCAGCCCCAGCATTTT. This codes for CASSLTPNQPQHF.

The chain links TRBV19 to TRBJ2-5, with 9 bases identical to TRBD1. The junction had 10 bases not matched to a gene; V was cut back by 9 bases and J by 5 bases. CDR3 length: 14 amino acids. Looked up from germline, CDR1 is LNHDA and CDR2 is SQIVND (reference sequence). The CDR3: CASRPGTGRETQYF. CDR3 bases: TGTGCCAGCCGTCCCGGGACAGGGAGGGAGACCCAGTACTTC.

This clonotype was seen repeatedly, ten times or more. This chain joins TRBV7-2 and TRBJ1-6; D gene ambiguous. Per germline, CDR1 SGHTA and CDR2 FQGNSA. V was pared by 3 bases and J by 7 bases, with 10 bases between. The CDR3 loop spans 14 amino acids. CDR3 DNA: TGTGCCAGCAGCTTTTCAGTTTCAAATTCACCCCTCCACTTT. It translates to CASSFSVSNSPLHF.